One and the same sample provided the 27 T cell receptor beta chains below, sequenced in a study of blood T cell repertoires in COVID-19. Here immunoSEQ multiplex PCR was the method, and the copy in TCRdb shows in-frame clones only, minus some. The repertoire includes 88,000 or so clones, about 85% of them detected once, and about 24% sits in the top ten. Sequenced material: peripheral blood. The receptor set was obtained from a human donor in a cohort sampled during active COVID-19.

About this clone: This specimen includes other DNA sequences encoding the same CDR3. The chain is built from TRBV15 and TRBJ2-2; D is uncertain. The CDR3 spans 15 residues. The V end lost 0 bases, the J end lost 5 bases, and 10 bases lay between the germline ends. CDR1 LNHNV and CDR2 YYDKDF come from the germline V gene (reference sequence). The CDR3 here is CATSRDPSYTGELFF. CDR3 in DNA: TGTGCCACCAGCAGAGACCCTAGTTATACCGGGGAGCTGTTTTTT.

This sequence joins TRBV28 and TRBJ2-2, with a possible D match to TRBD2 (6 bases). V lost 10 bases, J lost 4 bases, and 13 bases lay in between. CDR3 length: 13 residues. Germline lookup yields CDR1 MDHEN and CDR2 SYDVKM. Written as DNA, the CDR3 is TGTGCCACCGTAAAAGCGGGCACCGGGGAGCTGTTTTTT. Residues: CATVKAGTGELFF.

The chain uses TRBV6-5 and TRBJ1-2, with TRBD1 as a possible D gene (6 bases). Germline V gene lookup returns CDR1 MNHEY and CDR2 SVGAGI. V was clipped by 6 bases and J by 1 base, with 12 bases between them. The CDR3 is 14 amino acids. DNA of the CDR3: TGTGCCAGCAGGAAACAGGGATTTAACTATGGCTACACCTTC. Translation gives CASRKQGFNYGYTF.

The J gene is TRBJ2-7, the V gene TRBV7-9, with 11 bases lining up with TRBD2. Trimming took 4 bases from V and 3 from J; bases not matched to a gene: 5. The CDR3 runs 15 residues. Germline V lookup: CDR1 SEHNR, CDR2 FQNEAQ (reference sequence). The CDR3 spells CASSSGTSGYYEQYF. As DNA, the CDR3 is TGTGCCAGCAGCTCCGGGACTAGCGGCTACTACGAGCAGTACTTC.

The chain is built from TRBV18 and TRBJ1-2; 9 bases are shared with TRBD1. The CDR3 has 17 amino acids. The V and J ends lost 3 bases and 0 bases, in that order; junction bases with no gene match: 8. Germline CDR1 KGHSH, CDR2 LQKENI. The CDR3 sequence: CASSPILQGAANYGYTF. The CDR3 DNA follows: TGTGCCAGCTCACCCATACTACAGGGGGCCGCTAACTATGGCTACACCTTC. The whole variable domain, filled in from reference TRBV18 and TRBJ1-2, reads NAGVMQNPRHLVRRRGQEARLRCSPMKGHSHVYWYRQLPEEGLKFMVYLQKENIIDESGMPKERFSAEFPKEGPSILRIQQVVRGDSAAYFCASSPILQGAANYGYTFGSGTRLTVV.

This clone was observed a few times. The rearrangement uses TRBV18 and TRBJ1-5, with D possibly TRBD1 on 6 matching bases. The CDR3 has 14 amino acids. Germline CDR1 reads KGHSH; CDR2 reads LQKENI. Trimming took 3 bases from V and 9 from J, leaving 15 bases between them. CDR3: CASSPRGRMGPQHF. The CDR3 region has the DNA TGTGCCAGCTCACCCAGGGGACGAATGGGGCCCCAGCATTTT.

The V call is TRBV5-4, the J call TRBJ2-5, with 11 nucleotides matching TRBD2. The CDR3 is 15 residues long. Germline trimming cut 4 bases from V and 5 bases from J; bases unmatched to any gene: 7. Per germline, CDR1 SGHNT and CDR2 YYREEE (reference sequence). The CDR3 here is CASSPTSGTKETQYF. The DNA of the CDR3 is TGTGCCAGCAGCCCGACTAGCGGGACGAAGGAGACCCAGTACTTC.

V and J are TRBV18 and TRBJ2-5, with 7 bases fitting TRBD1. Germline loops: CDR1 KGHSH, CDR2 LQKENI. Germline trimming cut 8 bases from V and 4 bases from J; bases unmatched to any gene: 7. The CDR3 runs to 13 residues. CDR3 bases: TGTGCCAGCGCAGGGGGAGACGCAGAGACCCAGTACTTC. It yields the protein CASAGGDAETQYF.

The V gene is TRBV28, the J gene TRBJ2-7; 9 nucleotides align to TRBD2. Trimming cost V 4 bases and J 7 bases; bases outside gene matches: 11. Germline CDR1 reads MDHEN; CDR2 reads SYDVKM. This CDR3 spans 15 amino acids. The CDR3 region is CASSSLSAGGWEQYF. As DNA, the CDR3 is TGTGCCAGCAGTTCTCTCTCGGCGGGAGGGTGGGAGCAGTACTTC.

This chain joins TRBV29-1 and TRBJ2-5, with D possibly matching TRBD2 (6 bases). V gave up 6 bases and J gave up 4 bases, with 18 bases separating them. The CDR3 has 14 amino acids. Germline V lookup: CDR1 SQVTM, CDR2 ANQGSEA. Written as DNA, the CDR3 is TGCAGCGTCTCAAGAACGGGAGAAGGAGAGACCCAGTACTTC. Residues: CSVSRTGEGETQYF.

This clone was seen a handful of times. V and J are TRBV19 and TRBJ1-5, with no clear D. The CDR3 contains 15 residues. The germline V gene has CDR1 LNHDA and CDR2 SQIVND (reference sequence). The V end was cut by 3 bases, the J end by 0 bases, with 9 bases between. DNA for the CDR3: TGTGCCAGTAGTATTCAGGTCCCTAGCAATCAGCCCCAGCATTTT. Translation gives CASSIQVPSNQPQHF.

The chain has TRBV7-2 and TRBJ2-3; D gene ambiguous. The CDR3 loop spans 14 amino acids. V lost 3 bases and J lost 5, with 12 bases in between. The V gene's germline CDR1 is SGHTA and CDR2 FQGNSA. In nucleotides, the CDR3 is TGTGCCAGCAGCTTCGCAATGAGGATAGATACGCAGTATTTT. Encoded protein: CASSFAMRIDTQYF.

The chain combines TRBV6-5 with TRBJ2-1; TRBD2 matches 10 bases. V shed 6 bases and J 9 bases; nucleotides not matched to a gene: 8. Germline CDR1 and CDR2: MNHEY and SVGAGI. The CDR3 totals 14 residues. In DNA, the CDR3 is TGTGCCAGCAGGCTAGCGGGAGCTCGAAGTGAGCAGTTCTTC. Its translation: CASRLAGARSEQFF.

The rearrangement links TRBV9 to TRBJ2-7, with D perhaps TRBD1 (5 bases). Looked up from germline, CDR1 is SGDLS and CDR2 is YYNGEE. The CDR3 has 14 amino acids. Trimming removed 2 bases at V and 3 bases at J, with 12 bases between. This chain's CDR3 is CASSVDSNRYEQYF. The CDR3 region has the DNA TGTGCCAGCAGCGTCGACAGTAACCGCTACGAGCAGTACTTC.

This clone came up a few times. The V call is TRBV5-3, the J call TRBJ1-5, with 7 bases fitting TRBD1. TRBV5-3 is designated an ORF whose function remains uncertain. Trimming removed 4 bases from V and 6 bases from J; junction bases left unmatched: 7. The CDR3 is 14 amino acids. DNA of the CDR3: TGTGCCAGAAGCGTCGACAGGGTGCGTCAGCCCCAGCATTTT. This sequence encodes CARSVDRVRQPQHF.

The rearrangement links TRBV10-3 to TRBJ1-2; TRBD1 matches at 9 bases. V was pared by 3 bases and J by 6 bases, with 8 bases of the junction left unmatched. The CDR3 covers 15 residues. CDR1 is ENHRY and CDR2 is SYGVKD in the germline V gene. CDR3 in amino acids: CAISDRQGGFNGYTF. CDR3 nucleotides: TGTGCCATCAGTGATAGACAGGGGGGATTCAATGGCTACACCTTC.

This chain uses TRBV19 with TRBJ2-1; TRBD1 matches at 12 bases. The V segment lost 7 bases and the J segment 10 bases; nucleotides outside the gene matches: 8. Germline CDR1 is LNHDA and CDR2 is SQIVND (reference sequence). The CDR3 has 14 residues. The CDR3 region is CASTQGQGAREQFF. DNA of the CDR3: TGTGCCAGTACCCAGGGACAGGGGGCGAGAGAGCAGTTCTTC.

The count of this clone is one. The genes are TRBV24-1 and TRBJ1-3; no firm D call. Trimming removed 9 bases at V and 4 bases at J, with 21 bases between. Germline V CDR1 and CDR2: KGHDR, SFDVKD. There are 16 residues in the CDR3. The CDR3 bases are TGTGCCACCCTAAAAAGGAATCTCGGGGAAGGAAACACCATATATTTT. The encoded protein is CATLKRNLGEGNTIYF.

The sample holds one count of this clone. The chain carries TRBV5-1 and TRBJ1-2, with 8 bases fitting TRBD1. This CDR3 has 15 residues. V shed 2 bases and J 7 bases; nucleotides not matched to a gene: 10. Germline V gives CDR1 SGHRS, CDR2 YFSETQ. The CDR3 DNA reads TGCGCCAGCAGCTTTGGTGGACAGGGCGCATTTGGCTACACCTTC. Amino acid sequence: CASSFGGQGAFGYTF.

The V and J genes are TRBV11-3 and TRBJ2-2; D unresolved. The germline V gene encodes CDR1 SGHNT and CDR2 YENEEA. The CDR3 length is 13 residues. V was trimmed by 0 bases and J by 8 bases, leaving 7 bases between them. The DNA of the CDR3 is TGTGCCAGCAGCTTAGATCTCGAGGGGGAGCTGTTTTTT. It yields the protein CASSLDLEGELFF.

The chain carries TRBV3-1 (or the pseudogene TRBV3-2) and TRBJ2-7; 8 bases match TRBD2. Germline V gives CDR1 LGHDT, CDR2 YNNKEL (reference sequence). The V gene end was trimmed by 4 bases and the J gene end by 4 bases; junction bases not matched to a gene: 9. The CDR3 is 15 residues long. Written as DNA, the CDR3 is TGTGCCAGCAGCCGCAATGGGGCGGGAGGTTACGAGCAGTACTTC. This codes for CASSRNGAGGYEQYF.

This sequence joins TRBV2 and TRBJ2-7; 12 positions match TRBD2. CDR1 and CDR2 (germline): SNHLY, FYNNEI. Germline trimming cut 10 bases from V and 3 bases from J; bases unmatched to any gene: 10. CDR3 length: 15 amino acids. The CDR3 loop reads CATRQGLAGNYEQYF. CDR3 sequence (DNA): TGTGCCACCCGCCAAGGACTAGCGGGAAACTACGAGCAGTACTTC.

The chain has TRBV5-1 and TRBJ2-2, with 8 bases aligning to TRBD1. The CDR3 is 15 amino acids. CDR1 and CDR2 (germline): SGHRS, YFSETQ. V trimming: 1 base; J trimming: 7 bases; junction bases outside the gene matches: 6. The CDR3 sequence: CASSLSQGAIGELFF. The CDR3 bases are TGCGCCAGCAGCTTGTCCCAGGGGGCAATCGGGGAGCTGTTTTTT.

The CDR3: CAIHPGYIQYF. DNA for the CDR3: TGTGCCATCCACCCGGGATACATTCAGTACTTC. The V gene is TRBV12-1, the J gene TRBJ2-4; the D segment call TRBD2 is taken from the table without a DNA check. TRBV12-1 is a listed pseudogene. The CDR3 contains 11 residues.

This chain connects TRBV5-1 to TRBJ2-5; 7 bases are shared with TRBD1. CDR3 length equals 13 residues. Germline-derived CDR1 and CDR2 are SGHRS and YFSETQ. V dropped 3 bases and J dropped 5; count of bases not matched to a gene: 4. The CDR3 bases are TGCGCCAGCAGCTCCAGGGGGATGGAGACCCAGTACTTC. Amino acids: CASSSRGMETQYF.

V and J are TRBV15 and TRBJ1-2; D gene uncertain. This CDR3 spans 14 amino acids. Trimming removed 3 bases at V and 1 base at J, with 9 bases between. Germline V lookup: CDR1 LNHNV, CDR2 YYDKDF (reference sequence). The CDR3 coding sequence is TGTGCCACCAGCAGGAGGGTGGTTAACTATGGCTACACCTTC. Encoded protein: CATSRRVVNYGYTF.

The chain recombines TRBV28 with TRBJ1-5; D not resolved. The CDR3 runs to 14 residues. V lost 1 base and J lost 2, with 6 bases in between. CDR1 is MDHEN, CDR2 SYDVKM, per germline. The CDR3 loop is CASSLSRGNQPQHF. The CDR3 DNA sequence: TGTGCCAGCAGTTTATCCCGTGGCAATCAGCCCCAGCATTTT.